This TCR beta chain is drawn from a study of T cell responses to AZD1222 COVID-19 vaccine. With respect to this clone: No antigen is known for it.

Second-dose recipients at about 4 or about 12 weeks were treated as one pooled group. Study-level points and caveats: Only 5 or 6 people who got AZD1222 tested seropositive at baseline. Unmutated variant regions are reportedly the target of nearly half of TCRs that are spike-specific. Clonal diversity was possibly underestimated, and white British individuals and females predominated among donors.

Sequencing was performed with immunoSEQ multiplex PCR; in TCRdb, only in-frame clones are kept and a portion is missing. The sample contains 190,000 or so clones, approximately 95% of which appear only once. The CDR3 runs to 14 residues. CDR1 is SGHDN and CDR2 is FVKESK in the germline V gene. V lost 4 bases to trimming and J lost 6 bases, with 12 bases between them. The specimen comprised peripheral blood, sampled 28 days after the second AZD1222 dose. The origin of this receptor is an adult who received the AZD1222 COVID-19 vaccine. The chain uses TRBV14 and TRBJ2-2, with a tentative D call TRBD2 (6 bases). As DNA, the CDR3 is TGTGCCAGCAGCCTAGGGACTGCGTCCGGGGAGCTGTTTTTT. This encodes CASSLGTASGELFF.